This note documents a single T cell receptor (beta chain) sequence. This sample was included in a study of control samples from healthy donors and cancer patients. CDR3 length: 12 amino acids. With 4 bases removed from V and 1 base from J, the gap between germline ends came to 7 bases. Germline V gives CDR1 SQVTM, CDR2 ANQGSEA. The data were produced by immunoSEQ multiplex PCR, yet TCRdb's version contains in-frame clones alone and is incomplete. This table holds 200,000 to 250,000 clones, roughly 94% found once. J is TRBJ1-1 and V is TRBV29-1; D is uncertain. Sequenced sample: blood. This receptor was obtained from a man in his fifties in good health. The CDR3 reads CSVGAGNTEAFF. The DNA of the CDR3 is TGCAGCGTTGGCGCAGGGAACACTGAAGCTTTCTTT.